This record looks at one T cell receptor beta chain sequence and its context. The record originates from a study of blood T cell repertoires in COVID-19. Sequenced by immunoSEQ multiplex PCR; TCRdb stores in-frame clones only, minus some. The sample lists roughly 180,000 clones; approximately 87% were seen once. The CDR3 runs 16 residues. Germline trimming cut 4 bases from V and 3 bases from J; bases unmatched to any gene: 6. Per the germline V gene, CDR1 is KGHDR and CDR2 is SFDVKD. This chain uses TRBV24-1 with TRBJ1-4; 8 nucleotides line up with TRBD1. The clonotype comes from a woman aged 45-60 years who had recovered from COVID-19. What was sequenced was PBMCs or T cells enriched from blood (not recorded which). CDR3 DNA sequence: TGTGCCACCAGTGACACTCGGACAGGGTCTAATGAAAAACTGTTTTTT. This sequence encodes CATSDTRTGSNEKLFF.